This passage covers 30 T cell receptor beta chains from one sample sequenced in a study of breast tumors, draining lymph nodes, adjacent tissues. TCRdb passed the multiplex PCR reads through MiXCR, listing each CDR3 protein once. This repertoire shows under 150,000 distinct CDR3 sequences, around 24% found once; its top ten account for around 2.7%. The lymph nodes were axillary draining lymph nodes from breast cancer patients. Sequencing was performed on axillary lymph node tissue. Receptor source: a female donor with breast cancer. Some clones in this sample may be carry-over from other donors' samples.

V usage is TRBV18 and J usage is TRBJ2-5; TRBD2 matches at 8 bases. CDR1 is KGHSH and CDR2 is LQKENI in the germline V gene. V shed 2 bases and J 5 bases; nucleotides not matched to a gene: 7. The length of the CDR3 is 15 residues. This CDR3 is CASSPASGRFETQYF. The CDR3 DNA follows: TGTGCCAGCTCACCAGCGAGCGGGAGATTTGAGACCCAGTACTTC.

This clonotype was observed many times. CDR3 coding DNA: TGTGCCAGCAGAGGCCCCAGGGGGTCCTATGGCTACACCTTC. This encodes CASRGPRGSYGYTF. The chain links TRBV2 to TRBJ1-2; the match to TRBD1 covers 7 bases. The germline gives CDR1 SNHLY, CDR2 FYNNEI. V was pared by 6 bases and J by 4 bases, with 8 bases of the junction left unmatched. The CDR3 covers 14 residues.

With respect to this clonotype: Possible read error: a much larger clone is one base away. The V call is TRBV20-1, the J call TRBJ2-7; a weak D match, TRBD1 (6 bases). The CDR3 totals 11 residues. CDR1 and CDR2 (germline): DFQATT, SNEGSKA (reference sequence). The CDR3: CSARTAYEQHF. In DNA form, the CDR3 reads TGCAGTGCAAGGACAGCCTACGAGCAGCACTTC.

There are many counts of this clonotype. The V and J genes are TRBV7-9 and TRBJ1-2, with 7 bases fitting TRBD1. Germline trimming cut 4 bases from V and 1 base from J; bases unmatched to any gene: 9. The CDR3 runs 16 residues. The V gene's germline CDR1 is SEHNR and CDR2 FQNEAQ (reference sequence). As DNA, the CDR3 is TGTGCCAGCAGCTCGGAAGGGACAGCTTATAACTATGGCTACACCTTC. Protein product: CASSSEGTAYNYGYTF.

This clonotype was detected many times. CDR3 region: CASSQGLGQFQETQYF. In DNA, the CDR3 is TGCGCCAGCAGCCAGGGACTGGGACAGTTCCAAGAGACCCAGTACTTC. This chain uses TRBV4-3 with TRBJ2-5; possibly TRBD1 for D (7 bases). Germline V lookup: CDR1 LGHNA, CDR2 YSLEER. The germline V and J ends were trimmed by 3 bases and 1 base, with 15 bases remaining between them. The CDR3 has 16 amino acids.

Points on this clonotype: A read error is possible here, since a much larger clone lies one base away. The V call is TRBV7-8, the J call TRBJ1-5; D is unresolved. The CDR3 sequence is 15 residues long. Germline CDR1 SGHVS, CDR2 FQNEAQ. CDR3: CASSLRAEWNQPRHF. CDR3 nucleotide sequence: TGTGCCAGCAGCTTGAGGGCTGAATGGAATCAGCCCCGGCATTTT.

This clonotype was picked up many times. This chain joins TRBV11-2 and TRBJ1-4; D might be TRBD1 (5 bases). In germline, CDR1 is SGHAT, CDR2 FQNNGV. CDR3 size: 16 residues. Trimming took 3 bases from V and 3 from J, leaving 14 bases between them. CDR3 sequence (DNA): TGTGCCAGCAGCTTTGGGGACCTGTCATCTAATGAAAAACTGTTTTTT. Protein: CASSFGDLSSNEKLFF.

The DNA of the CDR3 is TGTGCCACCAGCAGAGACCTAGCGGGAAACATTCAGTACTTC. This encodes CATSRDLAGNIQYF. The gene calls are TRBV15 and TRBJ2-4; the match to TRBD2 covers 8 bases. The germline V gene encodes CDR1 LNHNV and CDR2 YYDKDF (reference sequence). V lost 0 bases, J lost 6 bases, and 1 base stayed unmatched. The CDR3 spans 14 residues.

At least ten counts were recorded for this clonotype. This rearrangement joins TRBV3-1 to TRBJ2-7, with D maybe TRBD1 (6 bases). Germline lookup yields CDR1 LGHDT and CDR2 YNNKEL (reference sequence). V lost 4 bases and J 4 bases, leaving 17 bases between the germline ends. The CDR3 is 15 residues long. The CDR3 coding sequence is TGTGCCAGCAGCCCCAGGACAGAAATCACTTACGAGCAGTACTTC. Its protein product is CASSPRTEITYEQYF.

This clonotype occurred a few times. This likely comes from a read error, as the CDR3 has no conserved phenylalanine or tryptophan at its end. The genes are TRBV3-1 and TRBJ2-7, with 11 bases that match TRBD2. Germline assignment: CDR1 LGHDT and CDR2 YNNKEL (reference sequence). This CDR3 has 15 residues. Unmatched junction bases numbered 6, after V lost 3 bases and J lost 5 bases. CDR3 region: CASSHLAGGFHEQYL. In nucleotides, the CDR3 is TGTGCCAGCAGCCACCTAGCGGGAGGTTTCCACGAGCAGTACCTC.

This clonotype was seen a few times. CDR3 amino acids: CASSFIRGLAGWDTQYF. In nucleotides, the CDR3 is TGTGCCAGCAGTTTCATTCGAGGACTAGCGGGATGGGATACGCAGTATTTT. V usage is TRBV27 and J usage is TRBJ2-3; 12 nucleotides match TRBD2. The CDR3 extends over 17 amino acids. The V gene's germline CDR1 is MNHEY and CDR2 SMNVEV (reference sequence). V lost 3 bases, J lost 6 bases, and 10 bases stayed unmatched.

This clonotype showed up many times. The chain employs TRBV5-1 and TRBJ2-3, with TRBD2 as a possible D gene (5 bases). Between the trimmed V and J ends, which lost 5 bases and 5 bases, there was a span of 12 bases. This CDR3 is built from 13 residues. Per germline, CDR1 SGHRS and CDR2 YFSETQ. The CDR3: CASSYTAGDTQYF. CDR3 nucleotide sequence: TGCGCCAGCAGTTATACCGCGGGAGATACGCAGTATTTT.

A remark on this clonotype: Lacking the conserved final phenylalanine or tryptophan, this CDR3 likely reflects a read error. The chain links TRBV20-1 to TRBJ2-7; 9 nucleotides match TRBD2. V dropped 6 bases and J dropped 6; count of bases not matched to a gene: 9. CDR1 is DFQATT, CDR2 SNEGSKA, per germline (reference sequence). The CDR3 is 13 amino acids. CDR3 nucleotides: TGCAGTGCAAGTAGCGGGAGCCCCTTCGAGCAGTACTCC. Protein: CSASSGSPFEQYS.

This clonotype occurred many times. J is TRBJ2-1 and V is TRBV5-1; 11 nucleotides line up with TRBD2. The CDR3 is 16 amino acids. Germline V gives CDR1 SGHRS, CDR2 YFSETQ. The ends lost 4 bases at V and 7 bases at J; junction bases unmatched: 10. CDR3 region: CASSLLLAGEVNEQFF. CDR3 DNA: TGCGCCAGCAGCCTGCTACTAGCGGGAGAGGTAAATGAGCAGTTCTTC.

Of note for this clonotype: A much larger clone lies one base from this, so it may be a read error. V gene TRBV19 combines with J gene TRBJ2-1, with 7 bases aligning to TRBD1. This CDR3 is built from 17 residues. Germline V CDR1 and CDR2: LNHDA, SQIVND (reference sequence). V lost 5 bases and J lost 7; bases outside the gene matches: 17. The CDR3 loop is CASSFRLRDSRGNEQFF. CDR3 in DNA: TGTGCCAGTAGTTTCAGACTCCGGGACAGTCGAGGTAATGAGCAGTTCTTC.

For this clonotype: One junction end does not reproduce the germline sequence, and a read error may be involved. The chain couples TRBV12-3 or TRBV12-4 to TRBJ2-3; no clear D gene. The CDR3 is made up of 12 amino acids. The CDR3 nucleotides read TGTGCCGGCAGTCCCAGCACAGATACGCAGTATTTT. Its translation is CAGSPSTDTQYF.

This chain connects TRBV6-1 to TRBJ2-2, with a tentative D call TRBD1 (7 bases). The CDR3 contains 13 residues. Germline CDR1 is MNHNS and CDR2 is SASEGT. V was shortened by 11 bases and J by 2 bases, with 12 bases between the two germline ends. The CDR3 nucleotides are TGTGCCTGCCAGGGGGGTAACACCGGGGAGCTGTTTTTT. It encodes CACQGGNTGELFF.

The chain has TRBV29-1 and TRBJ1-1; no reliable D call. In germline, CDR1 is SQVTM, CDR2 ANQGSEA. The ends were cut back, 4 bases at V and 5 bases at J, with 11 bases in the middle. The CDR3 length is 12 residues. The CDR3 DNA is TGCAGCGTTGGACAATCGGGGACTGAAGCTTTCTTT. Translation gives CSVGQSGTEAFF.

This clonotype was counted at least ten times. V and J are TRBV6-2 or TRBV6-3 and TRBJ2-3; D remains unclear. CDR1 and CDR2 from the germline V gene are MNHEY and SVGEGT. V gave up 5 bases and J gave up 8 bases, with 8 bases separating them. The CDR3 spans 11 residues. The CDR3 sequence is CASSLMGTQYF. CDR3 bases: TGTGCCAGCAGTCTAATGGGTACGCAGTATTTT.

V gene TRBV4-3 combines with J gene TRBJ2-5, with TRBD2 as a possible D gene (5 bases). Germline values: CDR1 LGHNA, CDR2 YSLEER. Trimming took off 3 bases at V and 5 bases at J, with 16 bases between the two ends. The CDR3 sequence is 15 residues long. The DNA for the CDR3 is TGCGCCAGCAGCCAGGGGAGCGGAGGCGGGGAGACCCAGTACTTC. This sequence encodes CASSQGSGGGETQYF.

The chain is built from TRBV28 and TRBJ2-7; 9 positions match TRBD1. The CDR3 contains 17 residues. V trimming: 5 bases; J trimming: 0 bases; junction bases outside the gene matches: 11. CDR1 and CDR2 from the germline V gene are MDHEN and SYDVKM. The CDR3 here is CASSPPPGTGNSYEQYF. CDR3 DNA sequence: TGTGCCAGCAGTCCTCCGCCCGGGACAGGGAACTCCTACGAGCAGTACTTC.

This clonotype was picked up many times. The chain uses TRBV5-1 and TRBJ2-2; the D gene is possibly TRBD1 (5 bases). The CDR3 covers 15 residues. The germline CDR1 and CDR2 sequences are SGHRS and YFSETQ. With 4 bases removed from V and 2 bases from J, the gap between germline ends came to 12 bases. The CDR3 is CASSLLDSNTGELFF. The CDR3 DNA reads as TGCGCCAGCAGCCTCCTCGACAGTAACACCGGGGAGCTGTTTTTT.

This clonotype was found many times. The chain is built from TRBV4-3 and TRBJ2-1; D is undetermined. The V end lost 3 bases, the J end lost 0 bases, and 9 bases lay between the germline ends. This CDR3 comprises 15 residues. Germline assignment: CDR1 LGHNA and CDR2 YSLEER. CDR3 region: CASSQSRTSYNEQFF. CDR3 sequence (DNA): TGCGCCAGCAGCCAGAGCCGGACCTCCTACAATGAGCAGTTCTTC.

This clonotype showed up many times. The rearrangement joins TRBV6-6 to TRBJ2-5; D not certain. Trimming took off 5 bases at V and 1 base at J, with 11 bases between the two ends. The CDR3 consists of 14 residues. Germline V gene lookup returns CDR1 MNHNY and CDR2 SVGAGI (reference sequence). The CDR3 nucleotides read TGTGCCAGCAGTGCCTTGGGTGGCCAAGAGACCCAGTACTTC. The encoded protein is CASSALGGQETQYF.

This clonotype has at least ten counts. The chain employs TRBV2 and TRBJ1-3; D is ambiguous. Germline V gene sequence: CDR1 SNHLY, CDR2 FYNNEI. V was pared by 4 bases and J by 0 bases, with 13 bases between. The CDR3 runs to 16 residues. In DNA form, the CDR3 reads TGTGCCAGCAGTGCGCAAAAGGGAATCTCTGGAAACACCATATATTTT. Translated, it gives CASSAQKGISGNTIYF.

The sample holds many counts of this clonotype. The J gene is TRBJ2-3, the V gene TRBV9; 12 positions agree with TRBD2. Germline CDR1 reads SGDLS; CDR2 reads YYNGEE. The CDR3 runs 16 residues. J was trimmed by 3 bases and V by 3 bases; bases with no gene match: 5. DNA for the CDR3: TGTGCCAGCAGCGGGGCTAGCGGGAGGGGGACAGATACGCAGTATTTT. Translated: CASSGASGRGTDTQYF.

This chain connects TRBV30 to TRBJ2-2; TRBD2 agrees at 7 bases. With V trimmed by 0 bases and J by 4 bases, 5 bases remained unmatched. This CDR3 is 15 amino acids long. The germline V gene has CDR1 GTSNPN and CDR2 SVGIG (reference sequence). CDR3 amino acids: CAWSVGGSGTGELFF. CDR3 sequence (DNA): TGTGCCTGGAGTGTCGGGGGGAGCGGCACCGGGGAGCTGTTTTTT.

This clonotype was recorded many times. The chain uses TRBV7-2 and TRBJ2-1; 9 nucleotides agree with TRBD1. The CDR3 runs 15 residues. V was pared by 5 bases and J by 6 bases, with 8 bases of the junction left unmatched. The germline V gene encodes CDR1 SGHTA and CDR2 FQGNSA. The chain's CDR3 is CASSNRDRVANEQFF. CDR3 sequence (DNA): TGTGCCAGCAGCAACCGGGACAGGGTTGCCAATGAGCAGTTCTTC. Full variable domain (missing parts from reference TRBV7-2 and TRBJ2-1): GAGVSQSPSNKVTEKGKDVELRCDPISGHTALYWYRQSLGQGLEFLIYFQGNSAPDKSGLPSDRFSAERTGGSVSTLTIQRTQQEDSAVYLCASSNRDRVANEQFFGPGTRLTVL.

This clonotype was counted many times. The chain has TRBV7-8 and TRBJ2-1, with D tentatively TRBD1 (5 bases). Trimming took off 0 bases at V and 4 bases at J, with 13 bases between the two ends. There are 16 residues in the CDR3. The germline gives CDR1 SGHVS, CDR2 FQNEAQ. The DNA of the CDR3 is TGTGCCAGCAGCTTAGCGGTAGGGGCCTCATACAATGAGCAGTTCTTC. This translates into CASSLAVGASYNEQFF.

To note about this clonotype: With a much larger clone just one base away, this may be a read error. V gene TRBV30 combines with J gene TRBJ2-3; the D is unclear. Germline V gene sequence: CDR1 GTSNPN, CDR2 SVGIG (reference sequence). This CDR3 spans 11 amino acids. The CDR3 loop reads CAWSRLDTQCF. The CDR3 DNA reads TGTGCCTGGAGTCGCCTGGATACGCAGTGTTTT.